The source of this T cell receptor (beta chain) is a study of blood T cell repertoires in COVID-19. This table comes from immunoSEQ multiplex PCR, and its TCRdb copy is limited to in-frame clones, with some not included. The sample carries 9,700 or so clones, about three quarters recorded once. CDR1 MGHRA and CDR2 YSYEKL come from the germline V gene. This CDR3 region has 16 residues. The V and J ends lost 0 bases and 2 bases, in that order; junction bases with no gene match: 4. The chain is built from TRBV4-1 and TRBJ2-3; 8 bases match TRBD1. The sequenced sample consisted of peripheral blood. The sequence was collected from a man between 60 and 75 years old with active COVID-19. The CDR3 reads CASSQDGRGLTDTQYF. The CDR3 DNA sequence: TGCGCCAGCAGCCAAGATGGCAGGGGGCTCACAGATACGCAGTATTTT.